One sample yielded the 30 T cell receptor beta chains listed below, sequenced in a study of T cells in Graves' hyperthyroidism and ophthalmopathy. Regions amplified from RNA transcripts were the TCR beta CDR3 regions. Researchers ran a first-round RT-PCR on the TCR CDR3 using the HTBI primer set. MiXCR, applied by TCRdb to the multiplex PCR reads, yields one record per CDR3 protein. The table lists about 300,000 distinct CDR3 sequences, roughly 19% of them singletons. The sample was blood. Receptor source: a man aged 50 to 59 with Graves' ophthalmopathy.

This clonotype has a count of ten or more. V and J are TRBV11-2 and TRBJ1-5, with no clear D. Trimming removed 3 bases from V and 3 bases from J, with 6 bases in between. Germline assignment: CDR1 SGHAT and CDR2 FQNNGV. The CDR3 is 13 residues long. CDR3 sequence (DNA): TGTGCCAGCAGCTTGTCCTCCAATCAGCCCCAGCATTTT. Its protein product is CASSLSSNQPQHF.

In this sample, this clonotype turned up many times. V and J are TRBV11-1 and TRBJ2-5; 8 nucleotides agree with TRBD1. After removal of 5 bases from V and 5 bases from J, the junction contained 10 bases not matched to a gene. The CDR3 length is 15 residues. Germline values: CDR1 SGHAT, CDR2 FQDESV (reference sequence). CDR3 protein: CASSLAGTGWETQYF. In DNA form, the CDR3 reads TGTGCCAGCAGCCTCGCCGGGACAGGCTGGGAGACCCAGTACTTC.

This clonotype appeared a few times. The chain uses TRBV11-2 and TRBJ2-6; the D gene is possibly TRBD1 (5 bases). Trimming shortened V by 3 bases and J by 2 bases, and 14 bases separated the two germline ends. The CDR3 is made up of 17 amino acids. Germline-derived CDR1 and CDR2 are SGHAT and FQNNGV. This CDR3 reads CASSFLRGATGANVLTF. The CDR3, as DNA: TGTGCCAGCAGCTTCCTAAGGGGCGCTACTGGGGCCAACGTCCTGACTTTC.

The J gene is TRBJ2-3, the V gene TRBV2, with 7 bases lining up with TRBD2. The CDR3 loop spans 15 amino acids. Germline V gene data show CDR1 as SNHLY and CDR2 as FYNNEI. V lost 5 bases to trimming and J lost 0 bases; unmatched junction nucleotides: 5. CDR3 protein: CASSLSGVSTDTQYF. The CDR3 bases are TGTGCCAGCAGTTTAAGCGGGGTTAGCACAGATACGCAGTATTTT.

Ten or more counts support this clonotype. This rearrangement joins TRBV11-2 to TRBJ2-7; D call uncertain. Germline CDR1 SGHAT, CDR2 FQNNGV. The CDR3 runs to 13 residues. V shed 3 bases and J shed 6 bases, with 12 bases lying between them. CDR3 DNA sequence: TGTGCCAGCAGCTTCATAAACTGGAGCGAGCAGTACTTC. It specifies CASSFINWSEQYF.

This clonotype was counted ten times or more. V usage is TRBV28 and J usage is TRBJ1-2, with D unclear. Germline V lookup: CDR1 MDHEN, CDR2 SYDVKM. This CDR3 comprises 13 residues. Trimming took 5 bases from V and 4 from J, leaving 11 bases between them. CDR3 coding DNA: TGTGCCAGCAGTCCCGGGAGGACCTATGGCTACACCTTC. Translation gives CASSPGRTYGYTF.

This sequence joins TRBV10-2 and TRBJ2-1, with a weak D call TRBD2 (5 bases). The V gene lost 7 bases and the J gene lost 5 bases, with 15 bases spanning the gap. The CDR3 is 14 residues long. Looked up from germline, CDR1 is WSHSY and CDR2 is SAAADI. CDR3 in DNA: TGCGCCAGCAATGAAAGGCGGGTTCACAATGAGCAGTTCTTC. Residues: CASNERRVHNEQFF.

This rearrangement joins TRBV5-1 to TRBJ1-6; D is unclear. Trimming pared 5 bases from V and 6 bases from J, leaving 9 bases between. The germline V gene encodes CDR1 SGHRS and CDR2 YFSETQ. The CDR3 loop spans 13 amino acids. CDR3 amino acids: CASRVGVNSPLHF. The CDR3 DNA follows: TGCGCCAGCAGGGTTGGGGTTAATTCACCCCTCCACTTT.

The rearrangement joins TRBV7-2 to TRBJ2-1, with a weak D call TRBD2 (5 bases). V dropped 4 bases and J dropped 6 bases, with 22 bases sitting between them. Germline lookup yields CDR1 SGHTA and CDR2 FQGNSA. The CDR3 runs to 17 residues. CDR3 nucleotide sequence: TGTGCCAGCAGCTCGAGGGCGGTGCGGGCTCCCCTCAATGAGCAGTTCTTC. Translation: CASSSRAVRAPLNEQFF.

CDR3 bases: TGTGCCTGGAGCCGCGGACAGAATCAAGAGACCCAGTACTTC. Its translation is CAWSRGQNQETQYF. The chain uses TRBV30 and TRBJ2-5, with D possibly matching TRBD1 (6 bases). In germline, CDR1 is GTSNPN, CDR2 SVGIG (reference sequence). The CDR3 contains 14 residues. The germline V and J ends were trimmed by 3 bases and 2 bases, with 13 bases remaining between them.

The table lists this clonotype with many counts. This sequence joins TRBV6-2 or TRBV6-3 and TRBJ1-2; D uncertain. Germline CDR1 is MNHEY and CDR2 is SVGEGT. The CDR3 is made up of 15 amino acids. V dropped 5 bases and J dropped 1 base, with 14 bases sitting between them. The CDR3 DNA sequence: TGTGCCAGCAGTCGTAGTGCGGGGTTTAACTATGGCTACACCTTC. This translates into CASSRSAGFNYGYTF.

This chain uses TRBV9 with TRBJ2-2; no definite D call. The germline V gene has CDR1 SGDLS and CDR2 YYNGEE. Trimming shortened V by 5 bases and J by 3 bases, and 8 bases separated the two germline ends. This CDR3 has 13 residues. CDR3 region: CASRQAYTGELFF. The CDR3, as DNA: TGTGCCAGCAGGCAGGCCTACACCGGGGAGCTGTTTTTT.

This clonotype has a count of ten or more. This chain links TRBV2 with TRBJ2-7; TRBD2 matches 14 bases. The length of the CDR3 is 17 residues. V was pared by 5 bases and J by 0 bases, with 6 bases of the junction left unmatched. Germline V gives CDR1 SNHLY, CDR2 FYNNEI. Here the CDR3 reads CASSPTSGRAGSYEQYF. CDR3 in DNA: TGTGCCAGCAGTCCGACTAGCGGGAGGGCCGGCTCCTACGAGCAGTACTTC.

This clonotype was counted ten times or more. In nucleotides, the CDR3 is TGCAGTGCTACTAGGACCGGGACTGCCTCCTACGAGCAGTACTTC. Encoded protein: CSATRTGTASYEQYF. V usage is TRBV20-1 and J usage is TRBJ2-7; weak D call: TRBD2 (6 bases). The CDR3 contains 15 residues. The ends were cut back, 4 bases at V and 0 bases at J, with 16 bases in the middle. Looked up from germline, CDR1 is DFQATT and CDR2 is SNEGSKA (reference sequence).

The genes are TRBV6-1 and TRBJ2-5; no firm D call. This CDR3 region has 13 residues. V shed 10 bases and J shed 4 bases, with 16 bases lying between them. CDR1 is MNHNS, CDR2 SASEGT, per germline. CDR3 DNA: TGTGCCACTTCCGAGCCAGTGGGAGAGACCCAGTACTTC. Translated: CATSEPVGETQYF.

J is TRBJ2-1 and V is TRBV7-9; D might be TRBD2 (6 bases). Per germline, CDR1 SEHNR and CDR2 FQNEAQ (reference sequence). V lost 4 bases and J 6 bases, leaving 22 bases between the germline ends. This CDR3 spans 17 amino acids. CDR3 sequence (DNA): TGTGCCAGCAGCTCGGGAGTCAGGGATCAGGCTGTCAATGAGCAGTTCTTC. Amino acids: CASSSGVRDQAVNEQFF.

This clonotype was observed at least ten times. This chain uses TRBV24-1 with TRBJ2-5, with TRBD2 matching over 7 bases. With V trimmed by 3 bases and J by 7 bases, 10 bases remained unmatched. Germline values: CDR1 KGHDR, CDR2 SFDVKD. The CDR3 runs 15 residues. CDR3 protein: CATSDTGGLSGTQYF. CDR3 DNA: TGTGCCACCAGTGATACGGGAGGTTTGAGCGGGACCCAGTACTTC.

The table lists this clonotype with many counts. V is TRBV7-8 and J is TRBJ1-4; D may be TRBD1 (5 bases). V lost 4 bases and J lost 4, with 10 bases in between. The length of the CDR3 is 14 residues. Germline V lookup: CDR1 SGHVS, CDR2 FQNEAQ. CDR3 DNA: TGTGCCAGCAGCTCCCAGGGAGTTAATGAAAAACTGTTTTTT. Residues: CASSSQGVNEKLFF. The full variable domain, in which reference TRBV7-8 and TRBJ1-4 provide the parts outside the CDR3, is GAGVSQSPRYKVAKRGQDVALRCDPISGHVSLFWYQQALGQGPEFLTYFQNEAQLDKSGLPSDRFFAERPEGSVSTLKIQRTQQEDSAVYLCASSSQGVNEKLFFGSGTQLSVL.

This sequence joins TRBV30 and TRBJ2-3; a possible D gene is TRBD2 (5 bases). The CDR3 has 16 residues. CDR1 and CDR2 (germline): GTSNPN, SVGIG (reference sequence). Deletions cut 3 bases from V and 1 base from J, with 17 bases between. The CDR3 loop reads CAWSGLSERGTDTQYF. The CDR3, as DNA: TGTGCCTGGAGCGGCCTGAGCGAGAGGGGCACAGATACGCAGTATTTT.

V gene TRBV29-1 combines with J gene TRBJ1-2; TRBD1 matches 10 bases. Germline CDR1 reads SQVTM; CDR2 reads ANQGSEA. After removal of 4 bases from V and 8 bases from J, the junction contained 10 bases not matched to a gene. CDR3 length equals 14 residues. CDR3 sequence: CSVGQGAFTEGYTF. The CDR3 DNA reads as TGCAGCGTTGGACAGGGGGCTTTTACGGAGGGCTACACCTTC. Variable domain in full (rest from reference TRBV29-1 and TRBJ1-2): SAVISQKPSRDICQRGTSLTIQCQVDSQVTMMFWYRQQPGQSLTLIATANQGSEATYESGFVIDKFPISRPNLTFSTLTVSNMSPEDSSIYLCSVGQGAFTEGYTFGSGTRLTVV.

This clonotype was detected a few times. The chain uses TRBV28 and TRBJ2-5; D is perhaps TRBD1 (5 bases). V gave up 7 bases and J gave up 4 bases, with 13 bases separating them. CDR3 length: 13 residues. CDR1 and CDR2 from the germline V gene are MDHEN and SYDVKM. The CDR3 nucleotides are TGTGCCAGCATGCGCAGGGATCGAGAGACCCAGTACTTC. Translated, it gives CASMRRDRETQYF.

This clonotype showed up just a few times. The chain joins TRBV4-1 to TRBJ2-1, with D possibly TRBD2 on 6 matching bases. The CDR3 has 15 amino acids. Germline CDR1 MGHRA, CDR2 YSYEKL. V was pared by 2 bases and J by 2 bases, with 10 bases between. CDR3 sequence reads: CASSQLGGPYNEQFF. The CDR3 DNA reads as TGCGCCAGCAGCCAACTCGGGGGACCCTACAATGAGCAGTTCTTC.

The sample holds a few counts of this clonotype. The gene calls are TRBV7-2 and TRBJ2-7; D is possibly TRBD1 or TRBD2 (6 bases each). V gave up 5 bases and J gave up 5 bases, with 22 bases separating them. Germline V gene sequence: CDR1 SGHTA, CDR2 FQGNSA. CDR3 size: 16 residues. CDR3 in DNA: TGTGCCAGCAGCCTTAGAGGAGGGCAGGGGAGCCACGAGCAGTACTTC. Its protein is CASSLRGGQGSHEQYF. Drawing the rest from reference TRBV7-2 and TRBJ2-7, the complete variable domain is GAGVSQSPSNKVTEKGKDVELRCDPISGHTALYWYRQSLGQGLEFLIYFQGNSAPDKSGLPSDRFSAERTGGSVSTLTIQRTQQEDSAVYLCASSLRGGQGSHEQYFGPGTRLTVT.

This clonotype was found a few times. The chain uses TRBV7-2 and TRBJ1-2; TRBD1 is a possible D gene (5 bases). With 4 bases removed from V and 0 bases from J, the gap between germline ends came to 18 bases. The CDR3 loop spans 17 amino acids. Germline V gene lookup returns CDR1 SGHTA and CDR2 FQGNSA. CDR3: CASSSDMPVLSNYGYTF. CDR3 nucleotides: TGTGCCAGCAGCTCGGACATGCCCGTTTTATCTAACTATGGCTACACCTTC.

This clonotype was recorded at least ten times. The chain recombines TRBV11-1 with TRBJ1-2; D possibly corresponds to TRBD1 (5 bases). The ends were cut back, 5 bases at V and 8 bases at J, with 18 bases in the middle. Germline V gene data show CDR1 as SGHAT and CDR2 as FQDESV (reference sequence). The CDR3 runs 14 residues. CDR3 bases: TGTGCCAGCAGCGGGGACGCAATCGGAAGCGGCTACACCTTC. As protein: CASSGDAIGSGYTF.

The chain carries TRBV4-1 and TRBJ2-1; TRBD1 aligns across 8 bases. CDR3 length: 16 residues. Germline V gene data show CDR1 as MGHRA and CDR2 as YSYEKL. V lost 2 bases to trimming and J lost 4 bases; unmatched junction nucleotides: 7. This CDR3 is CASSQPDRGYYNEQFF. The CDR3 DNA reads as TGCGCCAGCAGCCAACCCGACAGGGGTTATTACAATGAGCAGTTCTTC.

The chain combines TRBV27 with TRBJ2-7; D remains unclear. V was clipped by 8 bases and J by 7 bases, with 12 bases between them. The CDR3 runs 11 residues. Germline CDR1 MNHEY, CDR2 SMNVEV (reference sequence). The CDR3 nucleotides read TGTGCCAGCCCCCTCGGAAGGGAGCAGTACTTC. Amino acid sequence: CASPLGREQYF.

As for this clonotype: An end of the junction does not agree with germline; a read error may underlie this. The chain has TRBV19 and TRBJ1-3; the D gene is possibly TRBD1 (6 bases). The CDR3 has 16 residues. Germline lookup yields CDR1 LNHDA and CDR2 SQIVND (reference sequence). The CDR3 coding sequence is TGTGCCAGTAGTTTAGAGACAGGATGGACTGGAAACACCATATATTTT. It codes for CASSLETGWTGNTIYF. Using reference TRBV19 and TRBJ1-3 for the parts outside the CDR3, the full variable domain is DGGITQSPKYLFRKEGQNVTLSCEQNLNHDAMYWYRQDPGQGLRLIYYSQIVNDFQKGDIAEGYSVSREKKESFPLTVTSAQKNPTAFYLCASSLETGWTGNTIYFGEGSWLTVV.

V gene TRBV3-1 combines with J gene TRBJ2-4; 16 nucleotides match TRBD2. Germline CDR1 reads LGHDT; CDR2 reads YNNKEL (reference sequence). The CDR3 loop spans 17 amino acids. V was pared by 3 bases and J by 6 bases, with 5 bases of the junction left unmatched. CDR3 sequence reads: CASSQGLAGGPGNIQYF. CDR3 coding DNA: TGTGCCAGCAGCCAGGGACTAGCGGGAGGGCCCGGAAACATTCAGTACTTC.

This clonotype was observed at least ten times. The chain employs TRBV7-8 and TRBJ2-3; no firm D call. This CDR3 region has 16 residues. Germline V lookup: CDR1 SGHVS, CDR2 FQNEAQ. V lost 3 bases, J lost 5 bases, and 18 bases lay in between. CDR3 nucleotide sequence: TGTGCCAGCAGCTTCACAGCTGGAGTGAATGAAGATACGCAGTATTTT. Protein: CASSFTAGVNEDTQYF.